This TCR beta chain is drawn from a study of blood T cell repertoires in COVID-19 (dated by TCRdb to the early 2020s). Regarding the research as a whole: The collaborator samples originated in the United States, Italy and Spain and spanned the acute and convalescent phases of COVID-19. The prospective study material was composed of cDNA or gDNA derived from T cells, B-cell-depleted T cells, or PBMCs. The dataset comprised deeply sampled blood TCRbeta repertoires from subjects exposed to, actively infected with, or recovered from COVID-19. The repertoires were made available in a free public database intended to serve as a resource for research on the immune response to SARS-CoV-2. Samples came from the ongoing ImmuneRACE study (first 160 participants) plus 1,254 subjects from 6 global collaborators. A de-identified subject ID, COVID-19 status, age in years and sex were almost always included in the sample metadata. Where available, HLA class I and class II types were taken from metadata supplied by the sample provider and were not determined by assay-based typing. The research as a whole found: The amount of clinical and demographic metadata varied by source and participant and was provided uncurated.

The CDR3 spans 14 residues, from the cysteine through the phenylalanine. The only DNA kept is the CDR3, 42 bases in frame from the first base. Based on the germline V gene (reference sequence), the CDR1 and CDR2 sequences are LNHDA and SQIVND. Relative to germline, V is missing 3 bases and J is missing 6 bases, with 4 bases of the junction outside any gene match. Each collaborating institution followed its own protocols to collect whole blood in K2EDTA tubes. For TCRbeta analysis, collaborators shipped samples as frozen whole blood, isolated PBMCs, or DNA extracted from either of those sample types. TCRbeta CDR3 regions were amplified from genomic DNA by means of the immunoSEQ Assay, a bias-controlled multiplex PCR. Regarding the original processing steps: The number of nucleated cells in each sample was estimated from the amplification of reference gene primers within the assay. To quantify the absolute abundance of each unique TCRbeta CDR3 rearrangement, sequence reads were collapsed and filtered. For each sample, productive Simpson clonality was calculated as the square root of Simpson's diversity index across productive rearrangements. TCRdb obtained this table from immuneACCESS and retained in-frame rearrangements with V and J assigned. These tables miss some clones; where compared with another copy, unresolved V genes account for less than half of the shortfall, and the remainder is unexplained. For V, J and clone size, that table is used; D and trimming come from the DNA. The sample table shows 71,000 or so clones, and around 79% are seen once. The ten most abundant clones make up more than 9.5% of the sample.

Comment on this clone: Its cognate antigen has yet to be identified. It has no much larger one-base neighbor in the sample; base qualities were not kept.

The source of this sequence is a middle-aged man with acute or convalescent COVID-19. Sequencing input: peripheral blood. The chain is made from TRBV19 and TRBJ1-4; TRBD1 matches 7 bases in the middle. The CDR3 reads as follows: CASSMRDSYEKLFF. The DNA sequence is as follows: TGTGCCAGTAGTATGCGGGACAGCTATGAAAAACTGTTTTTT.